This T cell receptor (beta chain) emerged from a study of pediatric ulcerative colitis. Whole-study results and caveats: A couple of patients' blood samples yielded substantially fewer templates. Rectal repertoires separated controls, mild-moderate and acute severe colitis.

The length of the CDR3 is 14 residues. The V end lost 5 bases, the J end lost 0 bases, and 11 bases lay between the germline ends. The germline V gene has CDR1 PRHDT and CDR2 FYEKMQ (reference sequence). Rectal tissue came from one to two pinch biopsies taken at colonoscopy. Produced via immunoSEQ multiplex PCR; TCRdb's table is partial and in-frame only. The sample holds 44,000 or so clones, around 79% seen once. Concerning this clone itself: Its target is not known.

This chain uses TRBV13 with TRBJ2-7; possibly TRBD1 or TRBD2 for D (5 bases each). The sample taken for sequencing was gut tissue. This TCR came from a girl aged 5 to 17 with moderate ulcerative colitis. CDR3 sequence reads: CASSMWGISYEQYF. The CDR3 DNA follows: TGTGCCAGCAGCATGTGGGGGATCTCCTACGAGCAGTACTTC.